This T cell receptor beta chain was observed in a study of blood T cell repertoires in COVID-19. As for the study in general: Specimens from acute and convalescent COVID-19 originated in the United States, Italy and Spain. T cells, B-cell-depleted T cells, or PBMCs supplied cDNA or gDNA.

With 6 bases clipped from V and 1 base from J, the junction kept 4 bases outside the gene matches. CDR1 is LNHDA and CDR2 is SQIVND in the germline V gene (reference sequence). The CDR3 loop spans 15 amino acids. Per the authors' pipeline: Reference gene primer amplification in the assay estimated nucleated cell counts. Some clones are missing from TCRdb's copy, which holds only in-frame ones; the method was immunoSEQ multiplex PCR. The V and J calls and clone size come from that table; D and trimming were worked out from the DNA. The sample lists about 250,000 clones, 88% occurring once. The specimen was peripheral blood. The gene calls are TRBV19 and TRBJ1-5; 9 nucleotides align to TRBD1. This clonotype was obtained from a man older than 75 with acute or convalescent COVID-19. DNA of the CDR3: TGTGCCAGTAGACCGGACAGGGGAAGCAATCAGCCCCAGCATTTT. This translates into CASRPDRGSNQPQHF.